The rows below give T cell receptor beta chains drawn from one sample of a study of response to subunit inactivated influenza vaccine. TCRdb reanalysed the RT-PCR reads using MiXCR and keeps one entry per CDR3 protein. Of about 780,000 distinct CDR3 sequences listed, around a sixth are singletons. Sample: PBMCs from blood, taken about 5 days after vaccination. These receptors all come from a man between 50 and 59 years old who received an inactivated influenza vaccine. Each CDR3 is given with its conserved first and last residue. Fields, in order: CDR3 length, V gene, D gene, clone size, J gene, CDR3 DNA, CDR3 protein. A D gene is named only where the DNA matches it firmly. The size entry is marked missing in some rows and otherwise reads once, few, many or a size class.

>16|TRBV6-5|TRBD1|few|TRBJ1-1
TGTGCCAGCAGTTGGACAGGTTTGGTTCGGAACACTGAAGCTTTCTTT
CASSWTGLVRNTEAFF
>13|TRBV12-3/TRBV12-4|-|-|TRBJ2-7
TGTGCCAGCAGTCTAAGGCAGGAAGGCGAGCAGTACTTC
CASSLRQEGEQYF
>16|TRBV6-2/TRBV6-3|TRBD2|few|TRBJ2-1
TGTGCCAGCAGTGTCGTAGCGGGAGTGTCCTGGATTGAGCAGTTCTTC
CASSVVAGVSWIEQFF
>14|TRBV5-1|TRBD1|many|TRBJ1-1
TGCGCCAGCAGCGAGGGACAGCTGAACACTGAAGCTTTCTTT
CASSEGQLNTEAFF
>15|TRBV11-2|-|-|TRBJ2-7
TGTGCCAGCAGCTTAGAGCCGTTCGGGAACTACGAGCAGTACTTC
CASSLEPFGNYEQYF
>16|TRBV3-1|TRBD2|few|TRBJ2-7
TGTGCCAGCAGCCAAGTGGTTAGCGGGGGATCCTACGAGCAGTACTTC
CASSQVVSGGSYEQYF
>14|TRBV6-1|-|-|TRBJ1-2
TGTGCCAGCAGTCCTAAGGGGACGGGCGCTGGCTACACCTTC
CASSPKGTGAGYTF
>16|TRBV19|-|-|TRBJ2-3
TGTGCCAGTAGTATTAATCGGGGGGCGGGCACAGATACGCAGTATTTT
CASSINRGAGTDTQYF
>12|TRBV12-3/TRBV12-4|TRBD1|many|TRBJ2-3
TGTGCCAGCAGTTTCGGACAGGGAAACCAGTATTTT
CASSFGQGNQYF
>16|TRBV6-1|-|few|TRBJ1-5
TGTGCCAGCAGTGAAGTGTGGGGGGTGAGCAATCAGCCCCAGCATTTT
CASSEVWGVSNQPQHF
>16|TRBV20-1|TRBD2|few|TRBJ2-1
TGCAGTGCTAGAAGCCTTAGCGGGCCGACCTACAATGAGCAGTTCTTC
CSARSLSGPTYNEQFF
>15|TRBV20-1|TRBD1|few|TRBJ2-5
TGCAGTGCTAGAGGCCAAGACAGGGCGGCGGAGACCCAGTACTTC
CSARGQDRAAETQYF
>12|TRBV20-1|-|few|TRBJ2-5
TGCAGTGCTCCGAGGAACCTCGGGGACCAGTACTTC
CSAPRNLGDQYF
>15|TRBV5-1|-|-|TRBJ2-3
TGCGCCAGCAGCTTGATGGGACAATCAGCAGATACGCAGTATTTT
CASSLMGQSADTQYF
>12|TRBV3-1|-|few|TRBJ2-7
TGTGCCAGCAGCCAGATAGACGGGGAGCAGTACTTC
CASSQIDGEQYF
>14|TRBV7-8|TRBD2|-|TRBJ2-5
TGTGCCAGCAGCTCCCGACTAGCGAGGGAGACCCAGTACTTC
CASSSRLARETQYF
>15|TRBV27|TRBD1|few|TRBJ2-3
TGTGCCAGCAGTTTCAGGGGGCTTTTTCACGATACGCAGTATTTT
CASSFRGLFHDTQYF
>16|TRBV4-3|-|many|TRBJ1-2
TGCGCCAGCAGCCAAGAGGTTCTTTCGCTAAACTATGGCTACACCTTC
CASSQEVLSLNYGYTF
>18|TRBV6-2/TRBV6-3|TRBD1|-|TRBJ2-2
TGTGCCAGCACCGGACAGGGCGTGCGGAGCACACTCACCGGGGAGCTGTTTTTT
CASTGQGVRSTLTGELFF
>13|TRBV6-1|-|few|TRBJ1-4
TGTGCCAGCTCTAGGGACGGCTATGAAAAACTGTTTTTT
CASSRDGYEKLFF
>16|TRBV7-2|TRBD2|-|TRBJ2-1
TGTGCCAGCAGCTTATTCGGAGCGGGGGGGACCAATGAGCAGTTCTTC
CASSLFGAGGTNEQFF
>17|TRBV11-2|-|-|TRBJ2-1
TGTGCCAGCAGTCCCACTGGCGGAAGCCTATCCTACAATGAGCAGTTCTTC
CASSPTGGSLSYNEQFF
>15|TRBV28|-|few|TRBJ2-7
TGTGCCAGCAGTTTAGGCGCCCCCCGAATCTACGAGCAGTACTTC
CASSLGAPRIYEQYF
>15|TRBV6-1|-|-|TRBJ1-1
TGTGCCAGCAGTCTCACAGGGACCCTGAGCACTGAAGCTTTCTTT
CASSLTGTLSTEAFF
>13|TRBV12-3/TRBV12-4|-|few|TRBJ1-5
TGTGCCAGCAGTTTATCAGAGGATCAGCCCCAGCATTTT
CASSLSEDQPQHF
>13|TRBV2|TRBD1|few|TRBJ1-1
TGTGCCAGCAACCGGGACAGCCGCACTGAAGCTTTCTTT
CASNRDSRTEAFF
>16|TRBV29-1|TRBD2|-|TRBJ2-3
TGCAGCGTTACCTCGGGACTAGCGGGGAACACAGATACGCAGTATTTT
CSVTSGLAGNTDTQYF
>13|TRBV15|-|many|TRBJ1-1
TGTGCCACCAGCTCCCGGAGTGGGACTGAAGCTTTCTTT
CATSSRSGTEAFF
>15|TRBV29-1|TRBD2|-|TRBJ2-3
TGCAGCGTTGTGTTGGGGACTACAAGCACAGATACGCAGTATTTT
CSVVLGTTSTDTQYF
>14|TRBV20-1|TRBD1|-|TRBJ2-1
TGCAGTGCTAGTAGGACAGGGGGCTACAATGAGCAGTTCTTC
CSASRTGGYNEQFF
>15|TRBV28|-|-|TRBJ2-3
TGTGCCAGCAGTCCTGTAGCGGTTAGCACAGATACGCAGTATTTT
CASSPVAVSTDTQYF
>14|TRBV18|-|-|TRBJ2-7
TGTGCCAGCAGCCCAGGGACGAGCCCATACGAGCAGTACTTC
CASSPGTSPYEQYF
>13|TRBV20-1|-|many|TRBJ2-7
TGCAGTGCGCCCCTTGGGTTATCATCCGAGCAGTACTTC
CSAPLGLSSEQYF
>15|TRBV20-1|-|few|TRBJ1-6
TGCAGTGCTACCCGGCGCCGAGAGAATAATTCACCCCTCCACTTT
CSATRRRENNSPLHF
>15|TRBV6-2/TRBV6-3|TRBD2|-|TRBJ2-5
TGTGCCAGCAGTTATACGCGGGGGACTGGAGAGACCCAGTACTTC
CASSYTRGTGETQYF
>16|TRBV4-3|TRBD2|many|TRBJ2-1
TGCGCCAGCAGCCAAGATCACCTAGCGGGCTACAATGAGCAGTTCTTC
CASSQDHLAGYNEQFF
>14|TRBV28|-|-|TRBJ2-7
TGTGCCAGCAGTTCGGGACTTCCCACCTACGAGCAGTACTTC
CASSSGLPTYEQYF
>17|TRBV4-3|TRBD2|few|TRBJ2-1
TGCGCCAGCAGCCAAGGGTTCGGTAGCGGGACCGCTAATGAGCAGTTCTTC
CASSQGFGSGTANEQFF
>13|TRBV20-1|-|-|TRBJ2-3
TGCAGTGGTGCACAGGCGGGCACAGATACGCAGTATTTT
CSGAQAGTDTQYF
>15|TRBV5-5|-|few|TRBJ2-3
TGTGCCAGCAGCTTGCGGGCCGTTAGCACAGATACGCAGTATTTT
CASSLRAVSTDTQYF
>15|TRBV7-2|TRBD1|-|TRBJ2-7
TGTGCCAGCAGCCTAAGGGGACAGGCGACCTACGAGCAGTACTTC
CASSLRGQATYEQYF
>14|TRBV18|-|-|TRBJ1-5
TGTGCCAGCTCACCAGCGGCCGGCAATCAGCCCCAGCATTTT
CASSPAAGNQPQHF
>14|TRBV20-1|-|many|TRBJ1-1
TGCAGTGCCCCCAAAGGGGGATGGGACACTGAAGCTTTCTTT
CSAPKGGWDTEAFF
>17|TRBV20-1|TRBD1|few|TRBJ1-1
TGCAGTGCTAGGAGACCGGGACAGGGGAGAAGTAGCACTGAAGCTTTCTTT
CSARRPGQGRSSTEAFF
>17|TRBV20-1|-|many|TRBJ2-7
TGCAGTGCTAGAGATCTATTTGAGGGGGAGGGCCCCCACGAGCAGTACTTC
CSARDLFEGEGPHEQYF
>15|TRBV20-1|-|few|TRBJ1-1
TGCAGTGCCAGTCCTCTCATTAAGGGGAACACTGAAGCTTTCTTT
CSASPLIKGNTEAFF
>12|TRBV20-1|-|-|TRBJ1-5
TGCAGTGCTACTCGGAGCAATCAGCTCCAGCATTTT
CSATRSNQLQHF
>14|TRBV5-6|-|-|TRBJ1-5
TGTGCCAGCAGCCGTTCGACAGGCAATCAGCCCCAGCATTTT
CASSRSTGNQPQHF
>15|TRBV6-5|TRBD2|-|TRBJ2-3
TGTGCCAGCAGTTACTCGCCTAGCGGGAGGGATACGCAGTATTTT
CASSYSPSGRDTQYF
>17|TRBV12-3/TRBV12-4|TRBD1|-|TRBJ2-6
TGTGCCAGCAGTTCCCCGGGACAGGGATCCGGGGCCAACGTCCTGACTTTC
CASSSPGQGSGANVLTF
>12|TRBV25-1|-|few|TRBJ1-2
TGTGCCAGCGCGGGACCTGGCTATGGCTACACCTTC
CASAGPGYGYTF
>12|TRBV29-1|-|few|TRBJ1-1
TGCAGCGCGGGACAAATGAACACTGAAGCTTTCTTT
CSAGQMNTEAFF
>15|TRBV6-1|-|many|TRBJ2-4
TGTGCCAGCAGTGCCTCAGGGAGTACTGGAAACATTCAGTACTTC
CASSASGSTGNIQYF